This T cell receptor beta chain is drawn from a study of regulatory T cells in long-lasting Graves disease. Arm-PCR of CDR3 regions and iRepertoire HTBI primers were the basis on which TCR beta libraries were built. A single record per CDR3 protein comes from TCRdb applying MiXCR to the multiplex PCR reads. The sample includes more than 450,000 distinct CDR3 sequences, about 12% of them seen just once. The V and J ends lost 1 base and 5 bases respectively, with 15 bases between them. The CDR3 covers 15 residues. The germline V gene encodes CDR1 PRHDT and CDR2 FYEKMQ (reference sequence). At least ten counts were recorded for this clonotype. As to time point: newly diagnosed GD, antithyroid drugs for less than 3 months. RNA from PBMCs was the source of the TCR library. The same data also went into a second study, on T cells in Graves' hyperthyroidism and ophthalmopathy. According to that study: Stability of Graves' hyperthyroidism was defined as absent ophthalmopathy progression within 18 months. Patients were excluded for uncontrolled infection, other autoimmune disease, pregnancy or lactation.

The receptor's source is a woman aged 25 to 45 with Graves disease. This rearrangement joins TRBV13 to TRBJ2-7, with a weak D call TRBD2 (6 bases). This specimen was peripheral blood mononuclear cells (PBMCs), taken at new diagnosis, from a patient treated with antithyroid drugs. CDR3 DNA: TGTGCCAGCAGCTTAGATTCACTAGCTTCACACGAGCAGTACTTC. It codes for CASSLDSLASHEQYF.